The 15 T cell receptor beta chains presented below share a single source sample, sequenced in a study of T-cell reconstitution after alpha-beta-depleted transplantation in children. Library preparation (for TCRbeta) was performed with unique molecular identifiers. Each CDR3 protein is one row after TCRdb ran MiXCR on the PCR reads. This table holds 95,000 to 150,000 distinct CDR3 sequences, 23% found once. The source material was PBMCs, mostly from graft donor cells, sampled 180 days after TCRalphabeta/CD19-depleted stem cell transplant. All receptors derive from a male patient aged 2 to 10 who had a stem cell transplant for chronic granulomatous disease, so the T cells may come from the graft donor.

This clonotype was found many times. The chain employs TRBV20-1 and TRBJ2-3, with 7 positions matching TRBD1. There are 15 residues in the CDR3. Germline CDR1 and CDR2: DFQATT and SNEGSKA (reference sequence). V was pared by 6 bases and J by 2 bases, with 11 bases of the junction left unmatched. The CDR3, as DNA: TGCAGTGCGGAAAGACAGGGACCCCTCACAGATACGCAGTATTTT. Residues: CSAERQGPLTDTQYF.

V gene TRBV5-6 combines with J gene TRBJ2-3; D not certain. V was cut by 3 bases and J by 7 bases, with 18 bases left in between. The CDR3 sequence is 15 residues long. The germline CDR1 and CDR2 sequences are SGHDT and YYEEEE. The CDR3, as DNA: TGTGCCAGCAGCTCCGGTTTGGCATCACTCCATACGCAGTATTTT. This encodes CASSSGLASLHTQYF.

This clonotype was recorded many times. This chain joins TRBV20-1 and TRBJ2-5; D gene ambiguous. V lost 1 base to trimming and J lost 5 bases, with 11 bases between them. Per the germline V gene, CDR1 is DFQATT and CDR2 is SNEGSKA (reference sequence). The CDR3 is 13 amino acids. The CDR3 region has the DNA TGCAGTGCTAGAGCGGGTGGAGTGGAGACCCAGTACTTC. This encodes CSARAGGVETQYF.

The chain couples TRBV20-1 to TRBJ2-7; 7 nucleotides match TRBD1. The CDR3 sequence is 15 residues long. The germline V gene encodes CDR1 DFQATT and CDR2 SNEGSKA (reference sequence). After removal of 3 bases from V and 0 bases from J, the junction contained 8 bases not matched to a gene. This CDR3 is CSARGAGTASYEQYF. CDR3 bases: TGCAGTGCTAGGGGTGCCGGGACAGCCTCCTACGAGCAGTACTTC.

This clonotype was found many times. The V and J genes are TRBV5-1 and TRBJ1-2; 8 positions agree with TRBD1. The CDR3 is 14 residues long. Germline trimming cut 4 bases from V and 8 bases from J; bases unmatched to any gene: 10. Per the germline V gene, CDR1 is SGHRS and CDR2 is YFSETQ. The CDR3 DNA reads TGCGCCAGCAGCCCGGGACAGGCGGGTGGAGGCTACACCTTC. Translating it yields CASSPGQAGGGYTF.

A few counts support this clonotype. The CDR3 loop reads CATSPGQYQETQYF. The CDR3 DNA sequence: TGTGCCACCAGCCCGGGACAGTACCAAGAGACCCAGTACTTC. The gene calls are TRBV15 and TRBJ2-5; 7 bases match TRBD1. Germline values: CDR1 LNHNV, CDR2 YYDKDF (reference sequence). V lost 5 bases to trimming and J lost 0 bases; unmatched junction nucleotides: 3. The CDR3 sequence is 14 residues long.

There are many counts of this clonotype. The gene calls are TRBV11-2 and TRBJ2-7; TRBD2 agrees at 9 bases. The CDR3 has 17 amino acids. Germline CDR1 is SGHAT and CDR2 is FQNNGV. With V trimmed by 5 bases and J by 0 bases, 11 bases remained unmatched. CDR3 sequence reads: CASSAHILAGTSYEQYF. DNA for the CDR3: TGTGCCAGCAGCGCACACATACTAGCGGGCACCTCCTACGAGCAGTACTTC.

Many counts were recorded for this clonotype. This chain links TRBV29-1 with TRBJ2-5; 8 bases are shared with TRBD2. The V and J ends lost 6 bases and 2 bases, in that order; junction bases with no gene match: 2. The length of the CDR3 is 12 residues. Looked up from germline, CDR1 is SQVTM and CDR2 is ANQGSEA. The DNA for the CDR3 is TGCAGCGTAGTAGCGGGGCAAGAGACCCAGTACTTC. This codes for CSVVAGQETQYF.

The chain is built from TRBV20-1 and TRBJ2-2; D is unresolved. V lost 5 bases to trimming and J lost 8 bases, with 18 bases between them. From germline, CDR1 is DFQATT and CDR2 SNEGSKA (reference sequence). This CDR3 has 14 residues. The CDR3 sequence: CSAGRQGGKGELFF. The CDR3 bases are TGCAGTGCTGGACGACAAGGTGGAAAAGGGGAGCTGTTTTTT.

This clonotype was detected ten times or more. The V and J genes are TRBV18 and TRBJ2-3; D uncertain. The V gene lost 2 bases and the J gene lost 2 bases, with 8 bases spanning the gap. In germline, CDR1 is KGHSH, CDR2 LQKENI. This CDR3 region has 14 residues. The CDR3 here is CASSPRQTTDTQYF. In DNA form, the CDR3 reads TGTGCCAGCTCACCAAGGCAGACCACAGATACGCAGTATTTT.

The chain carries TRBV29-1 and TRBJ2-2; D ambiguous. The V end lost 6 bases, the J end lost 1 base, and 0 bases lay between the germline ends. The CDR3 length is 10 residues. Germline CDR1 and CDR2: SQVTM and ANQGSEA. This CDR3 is CSVNTGELFF. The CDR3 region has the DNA TGCAGCGTGAACACCGGGGAGCTGTTTTTT.

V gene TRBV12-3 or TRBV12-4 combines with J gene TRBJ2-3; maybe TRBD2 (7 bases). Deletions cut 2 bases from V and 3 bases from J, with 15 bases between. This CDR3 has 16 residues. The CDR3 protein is CASSLWGGHGTDTQYF. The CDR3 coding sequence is TGTGCCAGCAGTTTATGGGGGGGCCATGGAACAGATACGCAGTATTTT.

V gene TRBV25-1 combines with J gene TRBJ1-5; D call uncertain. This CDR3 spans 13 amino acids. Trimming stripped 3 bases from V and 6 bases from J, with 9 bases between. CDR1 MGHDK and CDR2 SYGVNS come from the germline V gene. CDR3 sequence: CASSDALGQPQHF. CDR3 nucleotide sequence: TGTGCCAGCAGTGATGCCCTGGGTCAGCCCCAGCATTTT.

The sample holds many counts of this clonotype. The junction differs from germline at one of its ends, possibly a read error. CDR3 loop: CASSLGGVRNRDNEQFF. In DNA form, the CDR3 reads TGCGCCAGCAGTTTGGGGGGGGTCCGAAACAGGGACAATGAGCAGTTCTTC. The rearrangement uses TRBV5-1 and TRBJ2-1; tentative D call: TRBD2 (7 bases). CDR3 length: 17 amino acids. Per germline, CDR1 SGHRS and CDR2 YFSETQ.

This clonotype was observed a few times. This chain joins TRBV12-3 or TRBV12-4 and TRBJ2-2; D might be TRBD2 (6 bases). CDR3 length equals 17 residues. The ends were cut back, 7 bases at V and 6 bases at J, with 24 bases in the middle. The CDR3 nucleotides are TGTGCCAGCACCCAAGACGGGGGAGGCCTCGTCCCCGGGGAGCTGTTTTTT. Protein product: CASTQDGGGLVPGELFF.